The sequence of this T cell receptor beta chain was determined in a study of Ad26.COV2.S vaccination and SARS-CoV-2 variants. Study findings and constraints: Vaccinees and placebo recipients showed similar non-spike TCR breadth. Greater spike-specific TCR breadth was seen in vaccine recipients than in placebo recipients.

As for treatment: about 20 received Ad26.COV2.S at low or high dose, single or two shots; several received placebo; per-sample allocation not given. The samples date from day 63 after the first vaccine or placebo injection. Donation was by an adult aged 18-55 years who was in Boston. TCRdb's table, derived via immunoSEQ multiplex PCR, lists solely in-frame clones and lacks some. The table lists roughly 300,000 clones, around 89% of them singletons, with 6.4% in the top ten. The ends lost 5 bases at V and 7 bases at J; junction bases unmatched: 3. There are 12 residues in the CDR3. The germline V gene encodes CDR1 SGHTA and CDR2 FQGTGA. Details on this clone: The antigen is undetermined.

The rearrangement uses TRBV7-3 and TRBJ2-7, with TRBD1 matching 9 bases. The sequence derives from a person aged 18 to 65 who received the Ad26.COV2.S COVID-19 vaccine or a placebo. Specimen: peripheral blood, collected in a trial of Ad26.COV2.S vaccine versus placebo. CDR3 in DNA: TGTGCCAGCAGCACCGGACAGGGGGAGCAGTACTTC. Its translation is CASSTGQGEQYF.